One and the same sample provided the 15 T cell receptor beta chains below, sequenced in a study of blood T cell repertoires in COVID-19. TCRdb's copy holds only in-frame clones and misses some; the assay was immunoSEQ multiplex PCR. Of about 200,000 clones in the sample, roughly 87% were seen once. Sequencing used PBMCs or T cells enriched from blood (not recorded which). These receptors were taken from a middle-aged woman with acute COVID-19.

The V call is TRBV27, the J call TRBJ2-3; 11 bases fit TRBD2. This CDR3 spans 16 amino acids. Germline V lookup: CDR1 MNHEY, CDR2 SMNVEV (reference sequence). The V gene end was trimmed by 4 bases and the J gene end by 4 bases; junction bases not matched to a gene: 7. The CDR3 region is CASSSIAGGTADTQYF. DNA for the CDR3: TGTGCCAGCAGTTCCATAGCGGGAGGGACGGCAGATACGCAGTATTTT.

The rearrangement links TRBV14 to TRBJ2-3; a possible D gene is TRBD2 (6 bases). The CDR3 covers 15 residues. CDR1 is SGHDN and CDR2 is FVKESK in the germline V gene. Trimming removed 0 bases from V and 2 bases from J, with 9 bases in between. The CDR3: CASSQEGLSTDTQYF. CDR3 DNA: TGTGCCAGCAGCCAAGAGGGACTTTCCACAGATACGCAGTATTTT.

CDR3 loop: CASSYEGAVYNEQFF. The DNA of the CDR3 is TGTGCCAGCAGTTACGAGGGAGCCGTTTACAATGAGCAGTTCTTC. V and J are TRBV6-2 or TRBV6-3 and TRBJ2-1; a weak D match, TRBD2 (5 bases). V lost 2 bases to trimming and J lost 4 bases, with 12 bases between them. CDR1 and CDR2 from the germline V gene are MNHEY and SVGEGT. The CDR3 consists of 15 residues.

The chain is built from TRBV5-1 and TRBJ2-6, with 9 bases fitting TRBD1. V trimming: 3 bases; J trimming: 2 bases; junction bases outside the gene matches: 3. The germline V gene encodes CDR1 SGHRS and CDR2 YFSETQ. CDR3 length: 16 amino acids. DNA of the CDR3: TGCGCCAGCAGCTCCCGGACAGGGGCTGGGGCCAACGTCCTGACTTTC. It specifies CASSSRTGAGANVLTF.

This clone has only a few counts. The rearrangement links TRBV7-8 to TRBJ2-1; 10 bases are shared with TRBD1. From germline, CDR1 is SGHVS and CDR2 FQNEAQ. J was trimmed by 4 bases and V by 0 bases; bases with no gene match: 3. This CDR3 has 16 amino acids. CDR3: CASSLAGQGDYNEQFF. The CDR3 coding sequence is TGTGCCAGCAGCTTAGCCGGACAGGGGGATTACAATGAGCAGTTCTTC.

CDR3 bases: TGTGCCAGCAGCGTAGGAGCTCTCTCTGGAAACACCATATATTTT. It translates to CASSVGALSGNTIYF. The rearrangement joins TRBV9 to TRBJ1-3; the D is unclear. Germline V gives CDR1 SGDLS, CDR2 YYNGEE. Trimming removed 0 bases from V and 0 bases from J, with 7 bases in between. The CDR3 sequence is 15 residues long.

The gene calls are TRBV11-2 and TRBJ1-4, with D possibly matching TRBD1 (6 bases). This CDR3 comprises 15 residues. Trimming pared 2 bases from V and 4 bases from J, leaving 11 bases between. CDR1 and CDR2 (germline): SGHAT, FQNNGV. The DNA for the CDR3 is TGTGCCAGCAGCTTATTCCAGGGGAATAATGAAAAACTGTTTTTT. It is translated as CASSLFQGNNEKLFF.

The chain uses TRBV28 and TRBJ1-5, with D maybe TRBD1 (5 bases). The CDR3 covers 14 residues. Trimming left V 3 bases short and J 3 bases short, with 9 bases between. Looked up from germline, CDR1 is MDHEN and CDR2 is SYDVKM. DNA of the CDR3: TGTGCCAGCAGTTTTGGGGGGATCAATCAGCCCCAGCATTTT. Amino acids: CASSFGGINQPQHF.

The chain uses TRBV6-5 and TRBJ1-1; D ambiguous. The CDR3 totals 13 residues. The ends were cut back, 7 bases at V and 4 bases at J, with 13 bases in the middle. Germline lookup yields CDR1 MNHEY and CDR2 SVGAGI. The CDR3 DNA reads as TGTGCCAGCATCCAATCGGGAGGCACTGAAGCTTTCTTT. Its translation: CASIQSGGTEAFF.

V is TRBV19 and J is TRBJ1-2; 7 bases line up with TRBD1. The CDR3 sequence is 13 residues long. CDR1 is LNHDA, CDR2 SQIVND, per germline (reference sequence). J lost 3 bases, V lost 5 bases, and 3 bases had no gene match. In DNA form, the CDR3 reads TGTGCCAGTAGTCGCGACAGGGACTATGGCTACACCTTC. It specifies CASSRDRDYGYTF.

The chain joins TRBV7-2 to TRBJ2-3, with D possibly matching TRBD2 (7 bases). Deletions cut 5 bases from V and 4 bases from J, with 13 bases between. CDR1 is SGHTA and CDR2 is FQGNSA in the germline V gene. This CDR3 region has 14 residues. Written as DNA, the CDR3 is TGTGCCAGCAGCCAGGTGGGGGGGCCAGATACGCAGTATTTT. As protein: CASSQVGGPDTQYF.

The gene calls are TRBV4-1 and TRBJ1-5, with TRBD1 as a possible D gene (5 bases). V dropped 3 bases and J dropped 1 base, with 10 bases sitting between them. Germline V CDR1 and CDR2: MGHRA, YSYEKL. The CDR3 is 15 residues long. CDR3 nucleotide sequence: TGCGCCAGCAGCCAGACAGAGAGGAGCAATCAGCCCCAGCATTTT. This translates into CASSQTERSNQPQHF.

This rearrangement joins TRBV3-1 (or the pseudogene TRBV3-2) to TRBJ2-7; D is ambiguous. Germline-derived CDR1 and CDR2 are LGHDT and YNNKEL (reference sequence). This CDR3 region has 15 residues. Trimming took 4 bases from V and 0 from J, leaving 13 bases between them. The chain's CDR3 is CASSPRGASSYEQYF. CDR3 DNA sequence: TGTGCCAGCAGCCCCCGCGGTGCTAGCTCCTACGAGCAGTACTTC.

This chain links TRBV7-8 with TRBJ2-7, with D uncertain. V was shortened by 1 base and J by 3 bases, with 13 bases between the two germline ends. CDR1 and CDR2 from the germline V gene are SGHVS and FQNEAQ. The CDR3 is 15 residues long. The CDR3 loop reads CASSLEFSPFYEQYF. CDR3 nucleotides: TGTGCCAGCAGCTTAGAGTTTAGCCCCTTCTACGAGCAGTACTTC.

The chain employs TRBV7-2 and TRBJ1-5; D gene ambiguous. This CDR3 contains 12 residues. CDR1 and CDR2 from the germline V gene are SGHTA and FQGNSA. Trimming stripped 5 bases from V and 4 bases from J, with 6 bases between. DNA of the CDR3: TGTGCCAGCAGCCCAGCGAATCAGCCCCAGCATTTT. This codes for CASSPANQPQHF.